Below, 21 T cell receptor beta chains from the same sample are listed, as sequenced in a study of shared clonotypes between healthy human individuals. The method was immunoSEQ multiplex PCR; TCRdb's version includes in-frame clones alone and lacks a portion of them. The data show 2,500,000 or so clones, with around 94% seen just once and 0.13% to 0.15% held by the top ten. The sequencing sample was made of naive CD4+ T cells sorted from blood. Subset denoted: CD45RA+ positively selected. The receptors shown here come from a man in his late teens or twenties in good health.

The chain uses TRBV5-6 and TRBJ2-2; 7 nucleotides line up with TRBD2. This CDR3 has 16 residues. V gave up 1 base and J gave up 5 bases; unmatched junction bases: 8. Germline values: CDR1 SGHDT, CDR2 YYEEEE. This CDR3 reads CASSLRRTSVTGELFF. In nucleotides, the CDR3 is TGTGCCAGCAGCTTGCGGAGAACTAGCGTGACCGGGGAGCTGTTTTTT.

Comment on this clone: The same CDR3 arises from other DNA sequences in this sample as well. The chain carries TRBV18 and TRBJ1-2; a weak D match, TRBD1 (5 bases). Between the trimmed V and J ends, which lost 6 bases and 8 bases, there was a span of 16 bases. Germline CDR1 KGHSH, CDR2 LQKENI. This CDR3 spans 13 amino acids. CDR3 bases: TGTGCCAGCTCGCCGGACAATTCCTACGGCTACACCTTC. It is translated as CASSPDNSYGYTF. Using reference TRBV18 and TRBJ1-2 for the parts outside the CDR3, the full variable domain is NAGVMQNPRHLVRRRGQEARLRCSPMKGHSHVYWYRQLPEEGLKFMVYLQKENIIDESGMPKERFSAEFPKEGPSILRIQQVVRGDSAAYFCASSPDNSYGYTFGSGTRLTVV.

In regard to this clone: Other DNA sequences of this sample code for an identical CDR3. Written as DNA, the CDR3 is TGTGCCAGCAGCTTGGGACAGGGGATCGCCGGGGAGCTGTTTTTT. It codes for CASSLGQGIAGELFF. V is TRBV11-3 and J is TRBJ2-2, with 10 bases identical to TRBD1. CDR3 length: 15 amino acids. CDR1 and CDR2 from the germline V gene are SGHNT and YENEEA. V lost 3 bases and J lost 6; bases outside the gene matches: 4.

The chain couples TRBV7-9 to TRBJ1-2; maybe TRBD1 (5 bases). Germline V gives CDR1 SEHNR, CDR2 FQNEAQ (reference sequence). This CDR3 is built from 15 residues. Trimming left V 1 base short and J 4 bases short, with 13 bases between. CDR3 DNA: TGTGCCAGCAGCTTAGAGGCAGGCGGGGGCTATGGCTACACCTTC. As protein: CASSLEAGGGYGYTF.

This chain joins TRBV7-8 and TRBJ1-1; the D gene is possibly TRBD1 (5 bases). Germline V CDR1 and CDR2: SGHVS, FQNEAQ. The V gene lost 4 bases and the J gene lost 6 bases, with 15 bases spanning the gap. The CDR3 contains 14 residues. This CDR3 is CASSSDSLAAEAFF. In nucleotides, the CDR3 is TGTGCCAGCAGCTCAGACAGTCTCGCAGCTGAAGCTTTCTTT.

This CDR3 reads CASTSFRVRAGELFF. Written as DNA, the CDR3 is TGTGCCAGCACCTCGTTCAGGGTACGCGCCGGGGAGCTGTTTTTT. V usage is TRBV6-6 and J usage is TRBJ2-2; weak D call: TRBD1 (5 bases). Looked up from germline, CDR1 is MNHNY and CDR2 is SVGAGI (reference sequence). Between the trimmed V and J ends, which lost 7 bases and 6 bases, there was a span of 18 bases. The CDR3 has 15 residues.

The V and J genes are TRBV4-1 and TRBJ1-4, with unresolved D. The CDR3 is made up of 18 amino acids. V was pared by 4 bases and J by 3 bases, with 21 bases between. The V gene's germline CDR1 is MGHRA and CDR2 YSYEKL. This CDR3 is CASSLRSGRVTPNEKLFF. CDR3 DNA: TGCGCCAGCAGCCTCAGGTCGGGAAGGGTAACACCTAATGAAAAACTGTTTTTT.

On this clone: In the same sample, other DNA sequences code for this CDR3. This chain links TRBV7-9 with TRBJ2-1; D is unresolved. Between the trimmed V and J ends, which lost 1 base and 3 bases, there was a span of 7 bases. Germline V gives CDR1 SEHNR, CDR2 FQNEAQ (reference sequence). This CDR3 has 14 residues. The CDR3 protein is CASSLGSSYNEQFF. DNA of the CDR3: TGTGCCAGCAGCTTAGGTTCTAGCTACAATGAGCAGTTCTTC. Using reference TRBV7-9 and TRBJ2-1 for the parts outside the CDR3, the full variable domain is DTGVSQNPRHKITKRGQNVTFRCDPISEHNRLYWYRQTLGQGPEFLTYFQNEAQLEKSRLLSDRFSAERPKGSFSTLEIQRTEQGDSAMYLCASSLGSSYNEQFFGPGTRLTVL.

V is TRBV28 and J is TRBJ1-6; no firm D call. The CDR3 has 15 residues. CDR1 and CDR2 (germline): MDHEN, SYDVKM. Trimming shortened V by 2 bases and J by 9 bases, and 14 bases separated the two germline ends. CDR3 protein: CASSLNPSTGSPLHF. DNA for the CDR3: TGTGCCAGCAGTTTAAATCCATCGACGGGTTCACCCCTCCACTTT.

The genes are TRBV4-3 and TRBJ1-4; D is uncertain. Trimming removed 0 bases at V and 8 bases at J, with 19 bases between. CDR1 LGHNA and CDR2 YSLEER come from the germline V gene. This CDR3 comprises 17 residues. The CDR3 DNA follows: TGCGCCAGCAGCCAAGATGGACGTCTGGGTATAGGAGAAAAACTGTTTTTT. This gives the protein CASSQDGRLGIGEKLFF.

The chain uses TRBV5-6 and TRBJ2-5; D is unclear. The CDR3 is 14 amino acids. The V and J ends lost 0 bases and 5 bases respectively, with 11 bases between them. Germline-derived CDR1 and CDR2 are SGHDT and YYEEEE. Here the CDR3 reads CASSLGSAPETQYF. CDR3 in DNA: TGTGCCAGCAGCTTGGGTTCGGCACCGGAGACCCAGTACTTC. The full variable domain, in which reference TRBV5-6 and TRBJ2-5 provide the parts outside the CDR3, is DAGVTQSPTHLIKTRGQQVTLRCSPKSGHDTVSWYQQALGQGPQFIFQYYEEEERQRGNFPDRFSGHQFPNYSSELNVNALLLGDSALYLCASSLGSAPETQYFGPGTRLLVL.

The V gene is TRBV4-3, the J gene TRBJ2-3; 16 nucleotides align to TRBD2. This CDR3 spans 20 amino acids. Per germline, CDR1 LGHNA and CDR2 YSLEER. With 3 bases clipped from V and 1 base from J, the junction kept 10 bases outside the gene matches. The CDR3 loop reads CASSQYGTSGRALGTDTQYF. The CDR3 coding sequence is TGCGCCAGCAGCCAGTATGGGACTAGCGGGAGGGCCCTCGGCACAGATACGCAGTATTTT.

This chain uses TRBV18 with TRBJ2-5; D gene uncertain. Trimming cost V 0 bases and J 2 bases, with 10 bases left between them. The CDR3 extends over 15 amino acids. Germline CDR1 KGHSH, CDR2 LQKENI. The CDR3 is CASSPPWNQQETQYF. The CDR3 coding sequence is TGTGCCAGCTCACCACCGTGGAATCAACAAGAGACCCAGTACTTC.

The V and J genes are TRBV5-6 and TRBJ2-5; a weak D match, TRBD1 (6 bases). V was pared by 4 bases and J by 2 bases, with 15 bases between. The germline V gene encodes CDR1 SGHDT and CDR2 YYEEEE. CDR3 length: 15 residues. CDR3 residues: CASSIYLDRQETQYF. Here the CDR3 DNA reads TGTGCCAGCAGCATCTACCTGGACAGACAAGAGACCCAGTACTTC.

The CDR3 region is CASSRQGAINEQYF. In nucleotides, the CDR3 is TGTGCCAGCAGTCGACAGGGGGCGATAAACGAGCAGTACTTC. The chain links TRBV5-4 to TRBJ2-7; 10 bases agree with TRBD1. The CDR3 spans 14 residues. Germline loops: CDR1 SGHNT, CDR2 YYREEE (reference sequence). Germline trimming cut 5 bases from V and 5 bases from J; bases unmatched to any gene: 7.

This rearrangement joins TRBV5-1 to TRBJ2-7; 8 nucleotides match TRBD1. The CDR3 covers 14 residues. The germline gives CDR1 SGHRS, CDR2 YFSETQ. The ends lost 0 bases at V and 6 bases at J; junction bases unmatched: 5. CDR3 sequence: CASSLEQGGSEQYF. As DNA, the CDR3 is TGCGCCAGCAGCTTGGAACAGGGGGGAAGCGAGCAGTACTTC.

The chain uses TRBV19 and TRBJ2-7; 9 bases map to TRBD1. Trimming at V came to 5 bases and at J to 4 bases, leaving 6 bases not matched to a gene. This CDR3 region has 14 residues. The germline V gene has CDR1 LNHDA and CDR2 SQIVND (reference sequence). CDR3 sequence: CASSLGTGTYEQYF. Here the CDR3 DNA reads TGTGCCAGTAGTCTCGGGACAGGGACTTACGAGCAGTACTTC.

The gene calls are TRBV6-6 and TRBJ1-3; D is unresolved. The germline V and J ends were trimmed by 2 bases and 3 bases, with 8 bases remaining between them. This CDR3 has 14 amino acids. Germline values: CDR1 MNHNY, CDR2 SVGAGI (reference sequence). Here the CDR3 reads CASSYDRLGNTIYF. The DNA of the CDR3 is TGTGCCAGCAGTTACGATCGCCTTGGAAACACCATATATTTT.

This sequence joins TRBV28 and TRBJ1-2, with TRBD1 matching over 10 bases. The CDR3 length is 15 residues. V shed 5 bases and J 6 bases; nucleotides not matched to a gene: 9. Looked up from germline, CDR1 is MDHEN and CDR2 is SYDVKM. CDR3 region: CASSITGTGADGYTF. CDR3 sequence (DNA): TGTGCCAGCAGTATTACCGGGACAGGGGCGGATGGCTACACCTTC.

V is TRBV4-3 and J is TRBJ2-2; 7 nucleotides agree with TRBD1. Per germline, CDR1 LGHNA and CDR2 YSLEER. With V trimmed by 1 base and J by 3 bases, 2 bases remained unmatched. The CDR3 is made up of 15 amino acids. The CDR3 loop is CASSQAQGYTGELFF. In DNA form, the CDR3 reads TGCGCCAGCAGCCAAGCACAGGGGTACACCGGGGAGCTGTTTTTT.

At least ten counts were recorded for this clone. The chain uses TRBV10-3 and TRBJ1-5; TRBD1 matches 7 bases. The V and J ends lost 5 bases and 7 bases, in that order; junction bases with no gene match: 8. In germline, CDR1 is ENHRY, CDR2 SYGVKD. CDR3 length: 14 amino acids. CDR3 sequence: CAISPGTAGQPQHF. In DNA form, the CDR3 reads TGTGCCATCAGTCCCGGGACAGCGGGGCAGCCCCAGCATTTT.